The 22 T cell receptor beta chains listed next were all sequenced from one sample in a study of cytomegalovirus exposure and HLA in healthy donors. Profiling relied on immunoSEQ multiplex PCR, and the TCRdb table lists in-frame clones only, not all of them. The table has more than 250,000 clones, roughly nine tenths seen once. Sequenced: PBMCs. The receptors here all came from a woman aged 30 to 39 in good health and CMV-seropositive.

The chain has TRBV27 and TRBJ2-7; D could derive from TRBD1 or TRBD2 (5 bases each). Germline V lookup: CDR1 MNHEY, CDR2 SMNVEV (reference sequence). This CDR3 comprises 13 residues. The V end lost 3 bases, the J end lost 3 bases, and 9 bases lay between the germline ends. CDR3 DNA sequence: TGTGCCAGCAGTTTCGGGGACGGCTACGAGCAGTACTTC. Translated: CASSFGDGYEQYF.

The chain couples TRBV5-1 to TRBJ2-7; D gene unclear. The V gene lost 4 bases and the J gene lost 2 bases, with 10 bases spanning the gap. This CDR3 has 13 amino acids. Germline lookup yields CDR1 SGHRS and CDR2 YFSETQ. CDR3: CASSGQSPYEQYF. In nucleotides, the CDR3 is TGCGCCAGCAGCGGCCAGTCGCCCTACGAGCAGTACTTC.

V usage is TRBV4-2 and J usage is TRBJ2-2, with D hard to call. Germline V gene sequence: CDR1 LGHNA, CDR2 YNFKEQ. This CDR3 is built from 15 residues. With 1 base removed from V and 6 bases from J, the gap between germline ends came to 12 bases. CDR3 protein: CASSQGARNAGELFF. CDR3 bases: TGTGCCAGCAGCCAAGGGGCGCGGAATGCCGGGGAGCTGTTTTTT.

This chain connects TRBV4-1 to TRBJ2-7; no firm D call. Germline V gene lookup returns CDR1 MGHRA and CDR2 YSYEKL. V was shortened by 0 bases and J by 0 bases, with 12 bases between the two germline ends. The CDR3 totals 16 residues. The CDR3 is CASSQDLQGYSYEQYF. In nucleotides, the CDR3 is TGCGCCAGCAGCCAAGATTTGCAAGGGTACTCCTACGAGCAGTACTTC.

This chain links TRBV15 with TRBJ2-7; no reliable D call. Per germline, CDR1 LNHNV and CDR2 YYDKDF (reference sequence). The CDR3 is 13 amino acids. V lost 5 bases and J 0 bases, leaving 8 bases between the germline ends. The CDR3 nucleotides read TGTGCCACCAGCTCGCTCGGCTCCTACGAGCAGTACTTC. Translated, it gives CATSSLGSYEQYF.

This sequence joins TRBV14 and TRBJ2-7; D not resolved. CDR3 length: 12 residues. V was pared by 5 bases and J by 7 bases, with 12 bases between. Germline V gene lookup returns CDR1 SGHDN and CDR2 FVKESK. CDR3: CASSKALWEQYF. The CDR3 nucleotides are TGTGCCAGCAGCAAAGCCCTGTGGGAGCAGTACTTC.

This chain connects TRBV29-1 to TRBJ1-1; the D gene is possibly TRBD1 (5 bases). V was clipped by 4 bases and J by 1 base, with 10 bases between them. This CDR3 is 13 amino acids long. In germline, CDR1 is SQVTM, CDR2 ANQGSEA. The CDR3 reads CSVGRGKNTEAFF. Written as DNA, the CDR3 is TGCAGCGTTGGGAGGGGAAAGAACACTGAAGCTTTCTTT.

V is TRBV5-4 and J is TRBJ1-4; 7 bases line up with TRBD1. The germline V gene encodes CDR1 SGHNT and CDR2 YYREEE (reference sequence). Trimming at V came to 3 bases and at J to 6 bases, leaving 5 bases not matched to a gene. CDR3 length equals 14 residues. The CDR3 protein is CASSWEGAHEKLFF. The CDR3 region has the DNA TGTGCCAGCAGCTGGGAGGGGGCGCATGAAAAACTGTTTTTT.

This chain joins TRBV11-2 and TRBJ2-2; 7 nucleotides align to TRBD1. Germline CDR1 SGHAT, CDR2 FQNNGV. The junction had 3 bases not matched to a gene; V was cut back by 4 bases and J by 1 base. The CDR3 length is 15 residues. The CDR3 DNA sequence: TGTGCCAGCAGCTCGGGACAGAGGAACACCGGGGAGCTGTTTTTT. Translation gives CASSSGQRNTGELFF.

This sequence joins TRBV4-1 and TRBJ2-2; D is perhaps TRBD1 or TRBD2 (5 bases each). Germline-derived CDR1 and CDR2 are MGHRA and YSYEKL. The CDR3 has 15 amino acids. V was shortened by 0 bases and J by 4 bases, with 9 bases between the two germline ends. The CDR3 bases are TGCGCCAGCAGCCAAGACCGGGGCTCCACCGGGGAGCTGTTTTTT. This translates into CASSQDRGSTGELFF.

This CDR3 is CASSESLTSGGSDTQYF. Here the CDR3 DNA reads TGTGCCAGCAGTGAAAGCCTGACTAGCGGGGGGTCAGATACGCAGTATTTT. This sequence joins TRBV2 and TRBJ2-3; 13 nucleotides align to TRBD2. CDR1 is SNHLY and CDR2 is FYNNEI in the germline V gene. V was pared by 2 bases and J by 4 bases, with 6 bases of the junction left unmatched. This CDR3 contains 17 residues.

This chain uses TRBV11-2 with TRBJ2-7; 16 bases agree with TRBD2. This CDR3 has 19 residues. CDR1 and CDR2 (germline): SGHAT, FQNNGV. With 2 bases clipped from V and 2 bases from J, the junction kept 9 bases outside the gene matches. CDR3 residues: CASSLFGTSGGGLAYEQYF. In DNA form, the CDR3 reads TGTGCCAGCAGCTTATTCGGGACTAGCGGGGGGGGACTAGCCTACGAGCAGTACTTC.

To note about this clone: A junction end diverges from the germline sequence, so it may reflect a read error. The CDR3 nucleotides are TGTGCCAGCAGCATAGAATTCGGCGCAGATACGCAGTATTTT. Its protein is CASSIEFGADTQYF. V is TRBV11-2 and J is TRBJ2-3; D is unclear. CDR3 length: 14 amino acids. The germline gives CDR1 SGHAT, CDR2 FQNNGV.

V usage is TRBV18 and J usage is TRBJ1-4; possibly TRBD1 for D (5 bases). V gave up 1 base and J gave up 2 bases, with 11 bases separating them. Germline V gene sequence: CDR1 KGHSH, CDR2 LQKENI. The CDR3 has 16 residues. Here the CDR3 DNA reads TGTGCCAGCTCACCACAGGGGACGGATACTAATGAAAAACTGTTTTTT. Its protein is CASSPQGTDTNEKLFF.

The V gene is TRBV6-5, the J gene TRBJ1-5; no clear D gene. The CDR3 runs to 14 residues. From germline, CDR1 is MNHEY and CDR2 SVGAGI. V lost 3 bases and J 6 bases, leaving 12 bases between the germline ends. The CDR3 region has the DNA TGTGCCAGCAGTTATCGGGAGGTTATTCAGCCCCAGCATTTT. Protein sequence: CASSYREVIQPQHF.

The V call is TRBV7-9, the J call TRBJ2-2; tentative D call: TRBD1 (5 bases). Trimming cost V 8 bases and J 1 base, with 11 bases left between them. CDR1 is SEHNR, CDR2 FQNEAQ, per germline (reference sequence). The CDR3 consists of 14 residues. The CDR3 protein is CASRSGKNTGELFF. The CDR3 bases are TGTGCCAGCCGGTCAGGGAAGAACACCGGGGAGCTGTTTTTT.

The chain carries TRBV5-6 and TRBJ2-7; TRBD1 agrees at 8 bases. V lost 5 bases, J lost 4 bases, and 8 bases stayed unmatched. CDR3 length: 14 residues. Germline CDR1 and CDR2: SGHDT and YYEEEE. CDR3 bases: TGTGCCAGCAGAAGTGGACAGGGCCTTTACGAGCAGTACTTC. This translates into CASRSGQGLYEQYF.

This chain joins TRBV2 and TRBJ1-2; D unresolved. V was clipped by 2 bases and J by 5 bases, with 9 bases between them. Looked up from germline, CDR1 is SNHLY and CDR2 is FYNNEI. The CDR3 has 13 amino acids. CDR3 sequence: CASSETATYGYTF. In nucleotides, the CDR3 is TGTGCCAGCAGTGAAACTGCTACTTATGGCTACACCTTC. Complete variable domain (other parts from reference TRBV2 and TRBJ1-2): EPEVTQTPSHQVTQMGQEVILRCVPISNHLYFYWYRQILGQKVEFLVSFYNNEISEKSEIFDDQFSVERPDGSNFTLKIRSTKLEDSAMYFCASSETATYGYTFGSGTRLTVV.

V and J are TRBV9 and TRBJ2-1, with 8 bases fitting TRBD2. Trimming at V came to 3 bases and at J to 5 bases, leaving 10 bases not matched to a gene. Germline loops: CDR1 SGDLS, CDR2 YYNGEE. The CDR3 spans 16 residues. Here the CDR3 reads CASSGSLSGGDNEQFF. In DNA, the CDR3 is TGTGCCAGCAGCGGGTCCTTAAGCGGGGGTGACAATGAGCAGTTCTTC.

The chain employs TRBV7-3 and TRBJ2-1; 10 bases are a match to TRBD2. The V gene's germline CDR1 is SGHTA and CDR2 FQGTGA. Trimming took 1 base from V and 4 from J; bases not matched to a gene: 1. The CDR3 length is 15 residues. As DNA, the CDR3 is TGTGCCAGCAGCTTAATAGCGGGGGGATACAATGAGCAGTTCTTC. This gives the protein CASSLIAGGYNEQFF.

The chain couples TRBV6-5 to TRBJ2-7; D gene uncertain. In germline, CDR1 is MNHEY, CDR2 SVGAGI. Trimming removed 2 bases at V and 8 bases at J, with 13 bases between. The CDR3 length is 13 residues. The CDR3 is CASSYRRAPQQYF. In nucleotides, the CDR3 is TGTGCCAGCAGTTACCGCCGGGCCCCTCAGCAGTACTTC.

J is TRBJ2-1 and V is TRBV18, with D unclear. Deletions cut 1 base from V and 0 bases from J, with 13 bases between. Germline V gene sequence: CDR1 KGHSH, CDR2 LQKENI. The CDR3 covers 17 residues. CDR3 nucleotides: TGTGCCAGCTCACCACAGGCGACTCCTCTCTCCTACAATGAGCAGTTCTTC. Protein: CASSPQATPLSYNEQFF.